The entry that follows covers one T cell receptor beta chain sequence. The target antigen is unknown. This CDR3 is 15 amino acids long. Looked up from germline, CDR1 is SGHAT and CDR2 is FQDESV (reference sequence). Deletions cut 5 bases from V and 1 base from J, with 14 bases between. MiXCR, run by TCRdb on the RT-PCR reads, gives a single entry per CDR3 protein. In the table there are approximately 530,000 distinct CDR3 sequences, around 7.9% of which are singletons. This sample is part of a study of response to subunit inactivated influenza vaccine. Regarding the study as a whole: Researchers suggested that each seasonal influenza vaccination recruits few new T cells.

This sequence was found in a man aged 50 to 75 who received an inactivated influenza vaccine. Sequenced material: PBMCs from blood, taken roughly 24 months after vaccination. The V and J genes are TRBV11-1 and TRBJ2-5; maybe TRBD1 (6 bases). This chain's CDR3 is CASSRLPGVQETQYF. The CDR3 DNA is TGTGCCAGCAGCCGCCTCCCAGGGGTCCAAGAGACCCAGTACTTC. Based on the CDR3 plus reference TRBV11-1 and TRBJ2-5, the full variable domain is EAEVAQSPRYKITEKSQAVAFWCDPISGHATLYWYRQILGQGPELLVQFQDESVVDDSQLPKDRFSAERLKGVDSTLKIQPAELGDSAMYLCASSRLPGVQETQYFGPGTRLLVL.